The source of this TCR beta chain is a study of T cells in localized non-small cell lung cancer. Study-level points and caveats: Appearing in adjacent lung were a median about 59 of the top 100 tumor clones. Tumor showed lower T cell clonality than uninvolved adjacent lung, where it was highest. Owing to sequencing of a solitary tumor region, heterogeneity cannot be discounted.

To note about this clone: Antigen: not known.

This table comes from immunoSEQ multiplex PCR, and its TCRdb copy is limited to in-frame clones, with some not included. Among 70,000 or so clones listed, approximately 84% were seen once. This receptor was taken from a female donor over 55 with stage I lung adenocarcinoma. Sequenced here: peripheral blood, sampled before any cancer treatment.

CDR3 DNA sequence: TGTGCCACCGAACCAGGGGATTCTGACAGGGAGACCCAGTACTTC. Encoded protein: CATEPGDSDRETQYF. This chain uses TRBV28 with TRBJ2-5, with D maybe TRBD1 (6 bases). CDR3 length equals 15 residues. V was pared by 10 bases and J by 5 bases, with 23 bases between. From germline, CDR1 is MDHEN and CDR2 SYDVKM.